Sequencing of this T cell receptor (beta chain) was carried out in a study of blood T cell repertoires in COVID-19. As for the study in general: From the United States, Italy and Spain came samples of acute and convalescent COVID-19.

Assay used: immunoSEQ multiplex PCR; TCRdb lists only in-frame clones, some missing. The sample records roughly 160,000 clones, 88% being singletons. The sequence came from a man aged 45-65 years who had recovered from COVID-19. Sequencing was carried out using peripheral blood.

In nucleotides, the CDR3 is TGTGCCAGCAGTTATACGGGGGATTCACCCCTCCACTTT. Protein product: CASSYTGDSPLHF. The genes are TRBV6-5 and TRBJ1-6; TRBD1 might be the D (5 bases). Trimming left V 3 bases short and J 8 bases short, with 8 bases between. The CDR3 is made up of 13 amino acids. Germline V lookup: CDR1 MNHEY, CDR2 SVGAGI.